This T cell receptor beta chain came from a study of regulatory T cells in long-lasting Graves disease. According to the study, TCR beta libraries were built with iRepertoire HTBI primers and CDR3-region Arm-PCR. MiXCR, run by TCRdb on the multiplex PCR reads, gives a single entry per CDR3 protein. The sample carries some 340,000 distinct CDR3 sequences, approximately 25% recorded once. Described time point: persistent/refractory GD, antithyroid drugs over 5 years with positive TRAb. Following extraction of RNA from PBMCs, that RNA was used to make the TCR library. This sample comprised peripheral blood mononuclear cells (PBMCs), obtained when the disease was refractory, from a patient treated with antithyroid drugs. This receptor was identified in a middle-aged woman with Graves disease.

This chain's CDR3 is CASSPPGASDMNTEAFF. As DNA, the CDR3 is TGCGCCAGCAGCCCCCCGGGGGCTTCCGACATGAACACTGAAGCTTTCTTT. The chain has TRBV5-1 and TRBJ1-1; D is possibly TRBD1 (6 bases). Trimming left V 4 bases short and J 0 bases short, with 19 bases between. Per germline, CDR1 SGHRS and CDR2 YFSETQ. The CDR3 is 17 amino acids.